The 17 T cell receptor beta chains given below trace back to one sample, sequenced in a study of response to subunit inactivated influenza vaccine. TCRdb processed the RT-PCR reads anew with MiXCR; each CDR3 protein has one entry. This sample has approximately 730,000 distinct CDR3 sequences, with approximately 14% found just once. This specimen consisted of PBMCs from blood, obtained around two weeks before vaccination. The receptor source for this set is a man between 45 and 60 years old who received an inactivated influenza vaccine.

The J gene is TRBJ1-4, the V gene TRBV5-1; tentative D call: TRBD1 (5 bases). Between the trimmed V and J ends, which lost 0 bases and 3 bases, there was a span of 9 bases. This CDR3 region has 15 residues. Germline V gene sequence: CDR1 SGHRS, CDR2 YFSETQ. The CDR3 sequence is CASSLVRGPNEKLFF. For the CDR3, the DNA is TGCGCCAGCAGCTTGGTAAGGGGCCCTAATGAAAAACTGTTTTTT.

Many counts were recorded for this clonotype. V gene TRBV29-1 combines with J gene TRBJ2-1; the match to TRBD1 covers 9 bases. CDR3 length equals 15 residues. Germline CDR1 reads SQVTM; CDR2 reads ANQGSEA. V gave up 2 bases and J gave up 5 bases; unmatched junction bases: 7. CDR3: CSVESPGQGNNEQFF. CDR3 coding DNA: TGCAGCGTTGAATCACCTGGACAGGGGAACAATGAGCAGTTCTTC.

V and J are TRBV28 and TRBJ2-1; D is uncertain. Germline V gives CDR1 MDHEN, CDR2 SYDVKM. Trimming pared 5 bases from V and 0 bases from J, leaving 17 bases between. This CDR3 is built from 17 residues. The CDR3 coding sequence is TGTGCCAGCAGTACCTATAGAAACCCTATCTCCTACAATGAGCAGTTCTTC. Protein sequence: CASSTYRNPISYNEQFF.

This clonotype was observed at least ten times. The chain has TRBV13 and TRBJ2-7; the D call may be TRBD1 or TRBD2 (5 bases each). V shed 5 bases and J shed 4 bases, with 9 bases lying between them. Per the germline V gene, CDR1 is PRHDT and CDR2 is FYEKMQ (reference sequence). The CDR3 extends over 12 amino acids. In nucleotides, the CDR3 is TGTGCCAGCAGCCGGGACCGGTACGAGCAGTACTTC. This translates into CASSRDRYEQYF.

The chain has TRBV12-3 or TRBV12-4 and TRBJ2-2, with D hard to call. This CDR3 has 12 residues. Trimming shortened V by 6 bases and J by 6 bases, and 8 bases separated the two germline ends. Here the CDR3 reads CASRDPPGELFF. Here the CDR3 DNA reads TGTGCCAGCAGAGACCCCCCCGGGGAGCTGTTTTTT.

This clonotype has ten or more counts. The chain has TRBV7-2 and TRBJ2-4; D is possibly TRBD1 or TRBD2 (6 bases each). The V end was cut by 2 bases, the J end by 5 bases, with 16 bases between. Germline assignment: CDR1 SGHTA and CDR2 FQGNSA. The CDR3 loop spans 16 amino acids. In DNA form, the CDR3 reads TGTGCCAGCAGCTTACCAAGGGGGGTAGTGCAAAACATTCAGTACTTC. This encodes CASSLPRGVVQNIQYF.

This clonotype was counted only a few times. The chain is built from TRBV12-3 or TRBV12-4 and TRBJ2-3; D may be TRBD1 (6 bases). The ends were cut back, 1 base at V and 4 bases at J, with 12 bases in the middle. CDR3 length: 15 amino acids. In DNA form, the CDR3 reads TGTGCCAGCAGTTTAGGACAGGTTGAGCCAGATACGCAGTATTTT. As protein: CASSLGQVEPDTQYF.

In its sample, this clonotype was seen a few times. The chain recombines TRBV12-3 or TRBV12-4 with TRBJ2-1, with a weak D call TRBD2 (6 bases). Trimming left V 6 bases short and J 2 bases short, with 17 bases between. The CDR3 has 16 amino acids. CDR3 in DNA: TGTGCCAGCAGCCCCGTGGGGCGGGGAGCCTACAATGAGCAGTTCTTC. Translating gives CASSPVGRGAYNEQFF.

J is TRBJ2-5 and V is TRBV28; TRBD2 agrees at 7 bases. V was pared by 5 bases and J by 4 bases, with 10 bases of the junction left unmatched. CDR3 size: 15 residues. The V gene's germline CDR1 is MDHEN and CDR2 SYDVKM. The CDR3 region is CASSVGAQRGETQYF. CDR3 in DNA: TGTGCCAGCAGTGTTGGGGCGCAGCGGGGAGAGACCCAGTACTTC.

The gene calls are TRBV27 and TRBJ2-2; 12 bases are a match to TRBD2. V dropped 4 bases and J dropped 2; count of bases not matched to a gene: 2. Germline V gives CDR1 MNHEY, CDR2 SMNVEV (reference sequence). This CDR3 comprises 16 residues. The CDR3 sequence is CASSWTSGTNTGELFF. The CDR3 DNA sequence: TGTGCCAGCAGTTGGACTAGCGGGACTAACACCGGGGAGCTGTTTTTT.

This clonotype was recorded a few times. The rearrangement uses TRBV20-1 and TRBJ2-1; D is unresolved. The CDR3 length is 17 residues. The germline V gene encodes CDR1 DFQATT and CDR2 SNEGSKA (reference sequence). V lost 4 bases, J lost 2 bases, and 21 bases lay in between. The CDR3 nucleotides are TGCAGTGCTAAAGCTCCGGGCTTAGGTTTGCCCTACAATGAGCAGTTCTTC. Translation gives CSAKAPGLGLPYNEQFF.

V gene TRBV3-1 combines with J gene TRBJ1-2, with D unclear. CDR1 is LGHDT, CDR2 YNNKEL, per germline (reference sequence). The CDR3 covers 12 residues. Deletions cut 6 bases from V and 7 bases from J, with 12 bases between. CDR3 residues: CASRGLEGGYTF. The CDR3 DNA sequence: TGTGCCAGCAGAGGACTAGAGGGTGGCTACACCTTC.

The genes are TRBV11-1 and TRBJ2-2; no clear D. Trimming pared 5 bases from V and 5 bases from J, leaving 9 bases between. CDR3 length: 13 amino acids. Looked up from germline, CDR1 is SGHAT and CDR2 is FQDESV (reference sequence). The CDR3, as DNA: TGTGCCAGCAGCGTACGGGCGACCGGGGAGCTGTTTTTT. Its protein product is CASSVRATGELFF.

The CDR3 DNA reads as TGTGCCAGCAGTCCCCCTCACAGGGATCAGCCCCAGCATTTT. Residues: CASSPPHRDQPQHF. V usage is TRBV6-1 and J usage is TRBJ1-5; a possible D gene is TRBD1 (6 bases). This CDR3 contains 14 residues. V lost 5 bases, J lost 5 bases, and 13 bases lay in between. The germline CDR1 and CDR2 sequences are MNHNS and SASEGT.

The table lists this clonotype with a few counts. The V gene is TRBV5-1, the J gene TRBJ1-4, with 9 bases identical to TRBD1. CDR1 SGHRS and CDR2 YFSETQ come from the germline V gene. The CDR3 has 15 amino acids. V was clipped by 4 bases and J by 5 bases; unmatched bases: 6. The CDR3 loop reads CASSAHGTGNEKLFF. CDR3 DNA sequence: TGCGCCAGCAGCGCCCACGGGACAGGGAATGAAAAACTGTTTTTT. The full variable domain, its missing parts supplied by reference TRBV5-1 and TRBJ1-4, is KAGVTQTPRYLIKTRGQQVTLSCSPISGHRSVSWYQQTPGQGLQFLFEYFSETQRNKGNFPGRFSGRQFSNSRSEMNVSTLELGDSALYLCASSAHGTGNEKLFFGSGTQLSVL.

This clonotype has more than one count but fewer than ten. The chain joins TRBV4-2 to TRBJ2-1, with 11 bases aligning to TRBD1. The J segment lost 8 bases and the V segment lost 3 bases, leaving 6 bases of the junction unmatched. In germline, CDR1 is LGHNA, CDR2 YNFKEQ. The CDR3 extends over 15 amino acids. The CDR3 loop is CASSQDRGRSDEQFF. The CDR3 DNA reads TGTGCCAGCAGCCAGGACAGGGGGCGTAGCGATGAGCAGTTCTTC.

V gene TRBV5-5 combines with J gene TRBJ2-7; TRBD1 or TRBD2 may be the D gene (5 bases each). From germline, CDR1 is SGHKS and CDR2 YYEKEE (reference sequence). V was trimmed by 3 bases and J by 3 bases, leaving 10 bases between them. CDR3 length: 13 amino acids. The CDR3 loop is CASSSGPNYEQYF. CDR3 sequence (DNA): TGTGCCAGCAGCTCGGGACCGAACTACGAGCAGTACTTC.